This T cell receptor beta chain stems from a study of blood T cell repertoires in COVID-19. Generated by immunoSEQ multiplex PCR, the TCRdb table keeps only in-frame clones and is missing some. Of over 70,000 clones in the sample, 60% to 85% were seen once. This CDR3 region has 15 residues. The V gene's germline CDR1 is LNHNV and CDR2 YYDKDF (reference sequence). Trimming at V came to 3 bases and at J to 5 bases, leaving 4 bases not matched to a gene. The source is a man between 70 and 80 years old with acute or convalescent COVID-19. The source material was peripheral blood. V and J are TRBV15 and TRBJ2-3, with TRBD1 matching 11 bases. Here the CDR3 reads CATSRGQGVGDTQYF. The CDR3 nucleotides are TGTGCCACCAGCAGGGGACAGGGGGTTGGAGATACGCAGTATTTT.